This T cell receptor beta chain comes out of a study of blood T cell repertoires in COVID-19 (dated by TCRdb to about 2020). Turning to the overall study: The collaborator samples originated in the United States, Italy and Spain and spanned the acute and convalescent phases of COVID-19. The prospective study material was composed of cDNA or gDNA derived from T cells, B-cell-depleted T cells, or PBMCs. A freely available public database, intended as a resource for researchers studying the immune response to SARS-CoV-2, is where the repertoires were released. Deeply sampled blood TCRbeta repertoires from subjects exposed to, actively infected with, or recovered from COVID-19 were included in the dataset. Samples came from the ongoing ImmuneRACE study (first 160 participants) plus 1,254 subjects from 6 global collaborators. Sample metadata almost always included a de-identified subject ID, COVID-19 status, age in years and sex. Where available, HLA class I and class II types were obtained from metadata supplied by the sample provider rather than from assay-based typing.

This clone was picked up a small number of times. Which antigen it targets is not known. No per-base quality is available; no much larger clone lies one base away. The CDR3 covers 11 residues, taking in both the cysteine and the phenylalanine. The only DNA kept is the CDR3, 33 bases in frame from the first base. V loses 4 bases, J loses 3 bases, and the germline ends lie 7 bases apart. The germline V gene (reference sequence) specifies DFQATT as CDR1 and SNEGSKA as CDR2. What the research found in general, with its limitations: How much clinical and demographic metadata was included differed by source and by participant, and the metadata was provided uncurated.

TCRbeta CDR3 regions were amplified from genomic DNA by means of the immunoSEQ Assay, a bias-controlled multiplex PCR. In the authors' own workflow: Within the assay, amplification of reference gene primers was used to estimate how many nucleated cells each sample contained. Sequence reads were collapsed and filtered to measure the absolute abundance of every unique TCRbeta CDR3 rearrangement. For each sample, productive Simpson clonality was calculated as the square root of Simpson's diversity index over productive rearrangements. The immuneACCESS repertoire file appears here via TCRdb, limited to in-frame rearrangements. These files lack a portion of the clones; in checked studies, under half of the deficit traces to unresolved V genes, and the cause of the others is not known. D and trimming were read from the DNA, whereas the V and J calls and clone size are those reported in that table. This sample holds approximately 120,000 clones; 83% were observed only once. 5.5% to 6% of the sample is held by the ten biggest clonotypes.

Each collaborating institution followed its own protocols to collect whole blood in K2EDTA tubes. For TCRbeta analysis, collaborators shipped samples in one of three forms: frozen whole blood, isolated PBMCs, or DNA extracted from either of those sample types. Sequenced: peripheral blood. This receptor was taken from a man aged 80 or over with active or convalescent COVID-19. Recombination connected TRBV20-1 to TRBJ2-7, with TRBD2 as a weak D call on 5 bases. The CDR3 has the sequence CSAKRGYEQYF. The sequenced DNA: TGCAGTGCTAAACGGGGCTACGAGCAGTACTTC.